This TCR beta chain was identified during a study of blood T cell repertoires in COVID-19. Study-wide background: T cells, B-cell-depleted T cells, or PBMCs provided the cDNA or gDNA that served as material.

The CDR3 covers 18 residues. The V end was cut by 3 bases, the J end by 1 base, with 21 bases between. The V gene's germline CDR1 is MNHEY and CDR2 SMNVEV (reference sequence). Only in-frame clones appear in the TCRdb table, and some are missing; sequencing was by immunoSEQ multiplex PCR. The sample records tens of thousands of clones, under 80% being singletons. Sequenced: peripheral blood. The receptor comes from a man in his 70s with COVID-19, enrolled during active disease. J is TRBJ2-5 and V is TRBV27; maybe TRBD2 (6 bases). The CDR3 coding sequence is TGTGCCAGCAGTTTCAATCCGCCGACTAGGAGGACCCAAGAGACCCAGTACTTC. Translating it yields CASSFNPPTRRTQETQYF.